The 30 T cell receptor beta chains below were found in one sample sequenced in a study of blood T cell repertoires in COVID-19. TCRdb's copy holds only in-frame clones and misses some; the assay was immunoSEQ multiplex PCR. The data show about 94,000 clones, approximately 83% seen once. The sample taken for sequencing was peripheral blood. These TCRs come from a man aged 60 to 69 with acute or convalescent COVID-19.

CDR3 protein: CASSLASLFNNEQFF. CDR3 bases: TGTGCCAGCAGCTTAGCTAGCCTGTTCAACAATGAGCAGTTCTTC. The rearrangement uses TRBV7-2 and TRBJ2-1; D is unresolved. Germline lookup yields CDR1 SGHTA and CDR2 FQGNSA. The CDR3 has 15 amino acids. V was shortened by 0 bases and J by 5 bases, with 11 bases between the two germline ends.

This chain joins TRBV11-3 and TRBJ1-1, with 7 bases aligning to TRBD1. The germline gives CDR1 SGHNT, CDR2 YENEEA. V lost 5 bases and J lost 4; bases outside the gene matches: 7. The CDR3 spans 14 residues. The CDR3: CASSATGSGTEAFF. Here the CDR3 DNA reads TGTGCCAGCAGCGCGACAGGGAGTGGCACTGAAGCTTTCTTT.

The chain uses TRBV4-3 and TRBJ1-6, with 9 bases fitting TRBD1. Germline CDR1 is LGHNA and CDR2 is YSLEER. This CDR3 is built from 15 residues. V shed 0 bases, J shed 8 bases, and the junction held 2 bases outside the gene matches. The chain's CDR3 is CASSQEQGAYSPLHF. The DNA for the CDR3 is TGCGCCAGCAGCCAAGAACAGGGGGCTTATTCACCCCTCCACTTT.

The rearrangement joins TRBV3-1 (or the pseudogene TRBV3-2) to TRBJ1-3; perhaps TRBD1 as D (5 bases). CDR3 length equals 17 residues. Trimming shortened V by 2 bases and J by 0 bases, and 14 bases separated the two germline ends. CDR1 is LGHDT, CDR2 YNNKEL, per germline (reference sequence). The CDR3 nucleotides read TGTGCCAGCAGCCAAATGCCCTGGGGGGGCTCTGGAAACACCATATATTTT. Amino acid sequence: CASSQMPWGGSGNTIYF.

The chain carries TRBV25-1 and TRBJ1-6, with D uncertain. CDR1 is MGHDK, CDR2 SYGVNS, per germline. Trimming took 4 bases from V and 0 from J, leaving 7 bases between them. The CDR3 has 15 residues. The CDR3 sequence is CASSVLSSYNSPLHF. The CDR3 DNA sequence: TGTGCCAGCAGTGTGCTTAGCTCCTATAATTCACCCCTCCACTTT.

The V gene is TRBV3-1 (or the pseudogene TRBV3-2), the J gene TRBJ2-7, with TRBD1 as a possible D gene (5 bases). CDR3 length: 14 amino acids. Germline CDR1 and CDR2: LGHDT and YNNKEL (reference sequence). Trimming left V 1 base short and J 8 bases short, with 15 bases between. CDR3 residues: CASSQVQAKPQQYF. In DNA, the CDR3 is TGTGCCAGCAGCCAAGTACAGGCCAAACCGCAGCAGTACTTC.

This clone was seen once. The chain employs TRBV25-1 and TRBJ1-6, with D tentatively TRBD1 (5 bases). CDR1 MGHDK and CDR2 SYGVNS come from the germline V gene. The CDR3 extends over 13 amino acids. Trimming took off 5 bases at V and 10 bases at J, with 12 bases between the two ends. The CDR3 region has the DNA TGTGCCAGCAGTCAGGGCCCTCGATCACCCCTCCACTTT. Translating it yields CASSQGPRSPLHF.

This chain connects TRBV5-1 to TRBJ1-5; 7 bases match TRBD1. The CDR3 runs to 16 residues. Per the germline V gene, CDR1 is SGHRS and CDR2 is YFSETQ. After removal of 4 bases from V and 4 bases from J, the junction contained 11 bases not matched to a gene. This CDR3 is CASSPGGRGINQPQHF. For the CDR3, the DNA is TGCGCCAGCAGCCCCGGGGGCAGGGGGATAAATCAGCCCCAGCATTTT.

The chain employs TRBV9 and TRBJ1-1; D possibly corresponds to TRBD1 (6 bases). V was clipped by 4 bases and J by 5 bases, with 15 bases between them. The CDR3 is 14 residues long. Germline CDR1 SGDLS, CDR2 YYNGEE. The CDR3 spells CASSPGGVITEAFF. The CDR3 DNA reads as TGTGCCAGCAGCCCGGGGGGCGTAATAACTGAAGCTTTCTTT.

The chain carries TRBV6-2 or TRBV6-3 and TRBJ2-5, with TRBD2 as a possible D gene (7 bases). The CDR3 runs to 15 residues. The V end was cut by 6 bases, the J end by 2 bases, with 16 bases between. Germline V gene sequence: CDR1 MNHEY, CDR2 SVGEGT. The CDR3 region has the DNA TGTGCCAGCAGCCCCTTGAAGGGGGGGCAAGAGACCCAGTACTTC. It encodes CASSPLKGGQETQYF.

Only one count was recorded for this clone. The gene calls are TRBV30 and TRBJ1-1; perhaps TRBD1 as D (5 bases). V was clipped by 2 bases and J by 1 base, with 14 bases between them. The CDR3 spans 15 residues. Germline V gene sequence: CDR1 GTSNPN, CDR2 SVGIG (reference sequence). The CDR3 here is CAWSLKVTGNTEAFF. The DNA of the CDR3 is TGTGCCTGGAGTTTGAAAGTCACAGGGAACACTGAAGCTTTCTTT.

The V call is TRBV4-2, the J call TRBJ1-5; 8 bases map to TRBD1. There are 17 residues in the CDR3. In germline, CDR1 is LGHNA, CDR2 YNFKEQ. The V gene end was trimmed by 1 base and the J gene end by 7 bases; junction bases not matched to a gene: 12. CDR3 sequence (DNA): TGTGCCAGCAGCCAAGGATATTCCCAGGGGGCATGGCAGCCCCAGCATTTT. Translating it yields CASSQGYSQGAWQPQHF.

This sequence joins TRBV5-4 and TRBJ1-1; 7 positions agree with TRBD1. Germline values: CDR1 SGHNT, CDR2 YYREEE (reference sequence). The CDR3 covers 15 residues. V was clipped by 3 bases and J by 4 bases; unmatched bases: 9. DNA of the CDR3: TGTGCCAGCAGCTCTGGCAACAGGGGAGGCACTGAAGCTTTCTTT. As protein: CASSSGNRGGTEAFF.

This clone was observed once. The gene calls are TRBV6-2 or TRBV6-3 and TRBJ2-1, with TRBD1 matching over 9 bases. V gave up 6 bases and J gave up 0 bases; unmatched junction bases: 6. The CDR3 consists of 16 residues. The germline V gene encodes CDR1 MNHEY and CDR2 SVGEGT. The CDR3 sequence is CASSPTTGGSYNEQFF. CDR3 nucleotides: TGTGCCAGCAGCCCTACGACAGGGGGCTCCTACAATGAGCAGTTCTTC.

The chain is built from TRBV27 and TRBJ2-3; D possibly corresponds to TRBD2 (5 bases). The CDR3 runs to 15 residues. Germline CDR1 is MNHEY and CDR2 is SMNVEV (reference sequence). Trimming removed 2 bases at V and 8 bases at J, with 17 bases between. CDR3 protein: CASSLNGEGWGTQYF. The CDR3 DNA sequence: TGTGCCAGCAGTTTAAATGGCGAGGGATGGGGTACGCAGTATTTT.

This clone was seen only once. The chain employs TRBV5-1 and TRBJ1-1; TRBD1 is a possible D gene (6 bases). The CDR3 has 13 residues. Looked up from germline, CDR1 is SGHRS and CDR2 is YFSETQ. Trimming removed 4 bases from V and 5 bases from J, with 12 bases in between. The CDR3 DNA follows: TGCGCCAGCAGCCCCCATCAGGGGACTGAAGCTTTCTTT. It encodes CASSPHQGTEAFF.

CDR3 sequence reads: CASSYSGLINQPQHF. The CDR3 DNA sequence: TGCGCCAGCAGCTACTCAGGACTGATCAATCAGCCCCAGCATTTT. The V gene is TRBV5-1, the J gene TRBJ1-5, with no clear D. The CDR3 has 15 residues. CDR1 SGHRS and CDR2 YFSETQ come from the germline V gene. V shed 3 bases and J shed 3 bases, with 13 bases lying between them. The entire variable domain, with the rest obtained from reference TRBV5-1 and TRBJ1-5, is as follows: KAGVTQTPRYLIKTRGQQVTLSCSPISGHRSVSWYQQTPGQGLQFLFEYFSETQRNKGNFPGRFSGRQFSNSRSEMNVSTLELGDSALYLCASSYSGLINQPQHFGDGTRLSIL.

J is TRBJ1-3 and V is TRBV9; 9 positions match TRBD1. CDR1 and CDR2 (germline): SGDLS, YYNGEE. V lost 4 bases to trimming and J lost 4 bases; unmatched junction nucleotides: 9. The CDR3 contains 16 residues. CDR3 sequence: CASSQLDRGAGNTIYF. Written as DNA, the CDR3 is TGTGCCAGCAGCCAATTGGACAGGGGCGCCGGAAACACCATATATTTT.

This chain uses TRBV12-3 or TRBV12-4 with TRBJ1-6, with unresolved D. The CDR3 loop spans 13 amino acids. Trimming pared 5 bases from V and 7 bases from J, leaving 9 bases between. CDR3 residues: CASSPLLNSPLHF. CDR3 sequence (DNA): TGTGCCAGCAGTCCCCTACTAAATTCACCCCTCCACTTT.

The V call is TRBV29-1, the J call TRBJ1-1; D ambiguous. The CDR3 covers 10 residues. V lost 6 bases, J lost 1 base, and 3 bases lay in between. CDR1 is SQVTM, CDR2 ANQGSEA, per germline. The CDR3: CSVANTEAFF. In DNA, the CDR3 is TGCAGCGTAGCGAACACTGAAGCTTTCTTT.

The chain combines TRBV3-1 (or the pseudogene TRBV3-2) with TRBJ1-1; TRBD1 is a possible D gene (5 bases). V was trimmed by 4 bases and J by 0 bases, leaving 9 bases between them. The CDR3 is 14 amino acids. Looked up from germline, CDR1 is LGHDT and CDR2 is YNNKEL (reference sequence). CDR3 in DNA: TGTGCCAGCAGCCCGGGACTTATGAACACTGAAGCTTTCTTT. It codes for CASSPGLMNTEAFF.

This clone was seen just once. The gene calls are TRBV24-1 and TRBJ2-5, with 9 bases lining up with TRBD1. The CDR3 runs 15 residues. Germline V gene data show CDR1 as KGHDR and CDR2 as SFDVKD. The ends lost 2 bases at V and 3 bases at J; junction bases unmatched: 3. The chain's CDR3 is CATSDSGQGKETQYF. In DNA, the CDR3 is TGTGCCACCAGTGATTCGGGACAGGGAAAAGAGACCCAGTACTTC.

V is TRBV6-5 and J is TRBJ1-6, with D possibly being TRBD1 (6 bases). This CDR3 contains 16 residues. V gave up 2 bases and J gave up 10 bases, with 18 bases separating them. Germline CDR1 MNHEY, CDR2 SVGAGI. In nucleotides, the CDR3 is TGTGCCAGCAGTTACGCGGTACAGGGAATTAGATCACCCCTCCACTTT. It encodes CASSYAVQGIRSPLHF.

J is TRBJ1-1 and V is TRBV19; possible D gene TRBD1, 6 bases. The V gene's germline CDR1 is LNHDA and CDR2 SQIVND (reference sequence). This CDR3 is 14 amino acids long. Between the trimmed V and J ends, which lost 9 bases and 4 bases, there was a span of 18 bases. The CDR3 reads CASSEGRGSTEAFF. The DNA for the CDR3 is TGTGCCAGCTCTGAGGGCAGGGGAAGCACTGAAGCTTTCTTT.

V and J are TRBV7-2 and TRBJ1-3; D is undetermined. In germline, CDR1 is SGHTA, CDR2 FQGNSA. This CDR3 contains 15 residues. The V end lost 5 bases, the J end lost 0 bases, and 11 bases lay between the germline ends. CDR3 nucleotide sequence: TGTGCCAGCAGCCCACGGGTCCTCTCTGGAAACACCATATATTTT. It specifies CASSPRVLSGNTIYF. The variable domain in full, with the rest retrieved from reference TRBV7-2 and TRBJ1-3, is GAGVSQSPSNKVTEKGKDVELRCDPISGHTALYWYRQSLGQGLEFLIYFQGNSAPDKSGLPSDRFSAERTGGSVSTLTIQRTQQEDSAVYLCASSPRVLSGNTIYFGEGSWLTVV.

The chain couples TRBV4-2 to TRBJ2-7; 9 positions agree with TRBD1. Germline loops: CDR1 LGHNA, CDR2 YNFKEQ. The CDR3 spans 15 residues. Germline trimming cut 0 bases from V and 4 bases from J; bases unmatched to any gene: 4. The CDR3, as DNA: TGTGCCAGCAGCCAAGAACGGGGACAGGGTTACGAGCAGTACTTC. It is translated as CASSQERGQGYEQYF.

The rearrangement joins TRBV7-3 to TRBJ1-3, with 7 bases lining up with TRBD1. The germline CDR1 and CDR2 sequences are SGHTA and FQGTGA. The ends lost 6 bases at V and 2 bases at J; junction bases unmatched: 4. CDR3 length: 14 amino acids. The CDR3 region is CASSPDRAGNTIYF. The CDR3 region has the DNA TGTGCCAGCAGTCCCGACAGGGCTGGAAACACCATATATTTT. The entire variable domain, with the rest obtained from reference TRBV7-3 and TRBJ1-3, is as follows: GAGVSQTPSNKVTEKGKYVELRCDPISGHTALYWYRQSLGQGPEFLIYFQGTGAADDSGLPNDRFFAVRPEGSVSTLKIQRTERGDSAVYLCASSPDRAGNTIYFGEGSWLTVV.

In nucleotides, the CDR3 is TGCGCCAGCAGCCAAGATCGACAGTATAGCAATCAGCCCCAGCATTTT. It specifies CASSQDRQYSNQPQHF. The genes are TRBV4-1 and TRBJ1-5; possible D gene TRBD1, 5 bases. The CDR3 contains 16 residues. Germline-derived CDR1 and CDR2 are MGHRA and YSYEKL. The V end was cut by 0 bases, the J end by 0 bases, with 9 bases between.

The rearrangement uses TRBV3-1 (or the pseudogene TRBV3-2) and TRBJ2-3, with 9 bases fitting TRBD1. The CDR3 consists of 16 residues. Germline V gives CDR1 LGHDT, CDR2 YNNKEL (reference sequence). After removal of 4 bases from V and 8 bases from J, the junction contained 13 bases not matched to a gene. The CDR3 sequence: CASSPPRGQGVATQYF. CDR3 nucleotides: TGTGCCAGCAGCCCACCCCGGGGACAGGGCGTTGCTACGCAGTATTTT.

The chain couples TRBV15 to TRBJ2-7, with TRBD1 identical over 9 bases. Germline V gene sequence: CDR1 LNHNV, CDR2 YYDKDF (reference sequence). The CDR3 contains 16 residues. The J segment lost 5 bases and the V segment lost 0 bases, leaving 8 bases of the junction unmatched. CDR3 residues: CATSRDAGTGNHEQYF. The CDR3 bases are TGTGCCACCAGCAGAGATGCCGGGACAGGGAACCACGAGCAGTACTTC.